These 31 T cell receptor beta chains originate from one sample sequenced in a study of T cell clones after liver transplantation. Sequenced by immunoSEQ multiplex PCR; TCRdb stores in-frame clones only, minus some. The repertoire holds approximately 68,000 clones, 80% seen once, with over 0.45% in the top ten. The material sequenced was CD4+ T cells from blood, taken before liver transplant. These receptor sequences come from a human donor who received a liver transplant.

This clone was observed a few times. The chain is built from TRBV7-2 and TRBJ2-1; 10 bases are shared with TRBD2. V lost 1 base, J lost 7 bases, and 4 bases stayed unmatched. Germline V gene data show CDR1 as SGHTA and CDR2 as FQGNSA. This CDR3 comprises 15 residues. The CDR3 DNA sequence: TGTGCCAGCAGCTTAGGGCTAGCGGGAGTGAATGAGCAGTTCTTC. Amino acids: CASSLGLAGVNEQFF.

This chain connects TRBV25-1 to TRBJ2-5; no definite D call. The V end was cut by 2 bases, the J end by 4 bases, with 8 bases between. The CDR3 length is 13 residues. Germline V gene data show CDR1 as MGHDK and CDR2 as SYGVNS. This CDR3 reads CASSERVGETQYF. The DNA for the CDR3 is TGTGCCAGCAGTGAAAGGGTTGGAGAGACCCAGTACTTC.

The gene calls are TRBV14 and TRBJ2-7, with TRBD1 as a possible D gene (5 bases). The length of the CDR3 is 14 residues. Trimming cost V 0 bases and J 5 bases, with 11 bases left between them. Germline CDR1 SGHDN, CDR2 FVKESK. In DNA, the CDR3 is TGTGCCAGCAGCCAAGATCACAGGTATAACGAGCAGTACTTC. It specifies CASSQDHRYNEQYF.

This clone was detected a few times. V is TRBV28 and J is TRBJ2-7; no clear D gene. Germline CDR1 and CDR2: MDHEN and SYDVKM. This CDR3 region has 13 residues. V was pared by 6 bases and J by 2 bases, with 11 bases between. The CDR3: CASSRTATYEQYF. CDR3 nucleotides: TGTGCCAGCAGCCGGACGGCTACCTACGAGCAGTACTTC.

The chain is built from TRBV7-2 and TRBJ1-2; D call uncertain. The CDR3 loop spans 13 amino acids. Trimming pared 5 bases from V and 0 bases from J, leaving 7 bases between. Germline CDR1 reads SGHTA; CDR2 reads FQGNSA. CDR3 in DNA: TGTGCCAGCAGCCCCCAGACTAACTATGGCTACACCTTC. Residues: CASSPQTNYGYTF.

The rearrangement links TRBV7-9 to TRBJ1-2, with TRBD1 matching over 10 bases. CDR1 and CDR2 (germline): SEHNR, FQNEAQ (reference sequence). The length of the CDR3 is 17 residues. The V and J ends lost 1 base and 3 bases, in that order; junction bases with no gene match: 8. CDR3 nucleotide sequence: TGTGCCAGCAGCTTAGGACAGGGGGCTGTCTACTACTATGGCTACACCTTC. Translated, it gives CASSLGQGAVYYYGYTF.

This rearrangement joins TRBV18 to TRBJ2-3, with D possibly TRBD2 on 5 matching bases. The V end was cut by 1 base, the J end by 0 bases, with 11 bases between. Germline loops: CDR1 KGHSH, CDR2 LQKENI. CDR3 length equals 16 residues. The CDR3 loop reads CASSPHPGGSTDTQYF. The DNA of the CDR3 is TGTGCCAGCTCACCACATCCCGGAGGAAGCACAGATACGCAGTATTTT.

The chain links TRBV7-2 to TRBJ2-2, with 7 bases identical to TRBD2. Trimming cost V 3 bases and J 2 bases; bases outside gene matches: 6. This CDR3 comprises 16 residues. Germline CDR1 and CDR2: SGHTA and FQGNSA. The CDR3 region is CASSLRGLPNTGELFF. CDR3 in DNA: TGTGCCAGCAGCTTGCGGGGACTACCAAACACCGGGGAGCTGTTTTTT.

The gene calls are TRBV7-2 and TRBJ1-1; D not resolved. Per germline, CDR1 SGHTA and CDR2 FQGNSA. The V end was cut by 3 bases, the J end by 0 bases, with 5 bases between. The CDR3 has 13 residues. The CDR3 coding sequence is TGTGCCAGCAGCTTGGGAATGAACACTGAAGCTTTCTTT. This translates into CASSLGMNTEAFF.

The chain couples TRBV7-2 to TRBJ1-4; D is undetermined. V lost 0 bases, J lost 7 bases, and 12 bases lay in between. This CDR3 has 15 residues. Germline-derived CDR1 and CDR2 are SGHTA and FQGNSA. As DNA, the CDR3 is TGTGCCAGCAGCTTAGCCAACAGTGTCATTGAAAAACTGTTTTTT. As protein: CASSLANSVIEKLFF.

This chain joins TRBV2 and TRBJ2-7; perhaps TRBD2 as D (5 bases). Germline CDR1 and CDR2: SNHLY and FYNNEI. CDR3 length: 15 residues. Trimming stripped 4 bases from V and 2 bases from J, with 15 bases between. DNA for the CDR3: TGTGCCAGCAGTGGAGGGCAGTCGGATACCTACGAGCAGTACTTC. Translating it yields CASSGGQSDTYEQYF.

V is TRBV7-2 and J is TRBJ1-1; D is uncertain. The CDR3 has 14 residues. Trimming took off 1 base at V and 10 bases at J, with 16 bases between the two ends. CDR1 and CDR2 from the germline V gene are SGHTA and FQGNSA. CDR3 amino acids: CASSLVFRSSAAFF. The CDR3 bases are TGTGCCAGCAGCTTAGTCTTCCGCTCCTCGGCAGCTTTCTTT.

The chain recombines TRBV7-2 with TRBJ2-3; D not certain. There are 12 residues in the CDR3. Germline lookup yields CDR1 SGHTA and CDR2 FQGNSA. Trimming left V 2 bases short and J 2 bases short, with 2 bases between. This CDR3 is CASSLFTDTQYF. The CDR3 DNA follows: TGTGCCAGCAGCTTATTCACAGATACGCAGTATTTT.

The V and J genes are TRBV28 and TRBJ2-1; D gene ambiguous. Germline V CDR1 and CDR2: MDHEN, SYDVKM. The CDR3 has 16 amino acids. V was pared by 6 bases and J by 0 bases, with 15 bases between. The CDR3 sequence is CASSPSFPSSYNEQFF. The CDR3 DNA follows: TGTGCCAGCAGCCCTTCTTTCCCTAGCTCCTACAATGAGCAGTTCTTC.

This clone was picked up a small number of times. The chain's CDR3 is CASSLGGPSDTQYF. The CDR3, as DNA: TGTGCCAGCAGCTTAGGAGGGCCAAGTGATACGCAGTATTTT. The chain recombines TRBV7-2 with TRBJ2-3; possible D gene TRBD2, 5 bases. Germline V gene data show CDR1 as SGHTA and CDR2 as FQGNSA. The germline V and J ends were trimmed by 1 base and 6 bases, with 11 bases remaining between them. This CDR3 contains 14 residues.

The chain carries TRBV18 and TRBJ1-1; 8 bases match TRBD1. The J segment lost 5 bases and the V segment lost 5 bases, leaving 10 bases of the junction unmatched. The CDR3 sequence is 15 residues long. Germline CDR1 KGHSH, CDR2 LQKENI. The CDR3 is CASSARGQGRTEAFF. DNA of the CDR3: TGTGCCAGCTCAGCGAGAGGACAGGGCAGAACTGAAGCTTTCTTT. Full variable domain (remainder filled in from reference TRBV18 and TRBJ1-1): NAGVMQNPRHLVRRRGQEARLRCSPMKGHSHVYWYRQLPEEGLKFMVYLQKENIIDESGMPKERFSAEFPKEGPSILRIQQVVRGDSAAYFCASSARGQGRTEAFFGQGTRLTVV.

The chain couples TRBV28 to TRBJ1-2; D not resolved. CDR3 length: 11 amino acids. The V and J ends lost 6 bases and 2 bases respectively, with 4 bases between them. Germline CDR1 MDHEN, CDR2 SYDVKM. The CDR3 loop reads CASRRNYGYTF. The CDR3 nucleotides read TGTGCCAGCAGACGGAACTATGGCTACACCTTC.

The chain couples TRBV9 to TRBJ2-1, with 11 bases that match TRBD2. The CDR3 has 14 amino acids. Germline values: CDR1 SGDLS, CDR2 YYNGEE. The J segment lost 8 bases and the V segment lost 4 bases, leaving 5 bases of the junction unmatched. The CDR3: CASSLTSGSDEQFF. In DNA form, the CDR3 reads TGTGCCAGCAGCCTCACTAGCGGGAGTGATGAGCAGTTCTTC.

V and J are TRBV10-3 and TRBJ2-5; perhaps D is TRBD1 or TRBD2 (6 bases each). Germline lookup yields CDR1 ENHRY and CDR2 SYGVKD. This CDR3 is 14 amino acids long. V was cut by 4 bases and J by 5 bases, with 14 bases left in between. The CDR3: CAISGPGARETQYF. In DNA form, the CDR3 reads TGTGCCATCAGTGGCCCGGGGGCTCGGGAGACCCAGTACTTC.

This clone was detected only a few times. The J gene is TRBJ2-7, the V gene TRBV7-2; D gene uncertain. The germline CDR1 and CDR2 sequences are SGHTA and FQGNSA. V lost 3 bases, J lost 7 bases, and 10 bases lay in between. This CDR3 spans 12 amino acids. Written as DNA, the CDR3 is TGTGCCAGCAGCTTTGAAACGTGGGAGCAGTACTTC. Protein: CASSFETWEQYF.

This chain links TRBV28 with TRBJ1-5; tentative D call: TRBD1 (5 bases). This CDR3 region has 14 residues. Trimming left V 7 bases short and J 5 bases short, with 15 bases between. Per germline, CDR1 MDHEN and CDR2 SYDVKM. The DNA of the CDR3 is TGTGCCAGCATCATCGCGGGGGTGTATCAGCCCCAGCATTTT. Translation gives CASIIAGVYQPQHF.

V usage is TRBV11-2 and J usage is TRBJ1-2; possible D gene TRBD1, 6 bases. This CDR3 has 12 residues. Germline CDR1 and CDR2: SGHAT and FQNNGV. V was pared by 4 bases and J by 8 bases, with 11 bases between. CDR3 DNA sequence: TGTGCCAGCAGCTGGGCAGGGGACGGCTACACCTTC. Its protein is CASSWAGDGYTF.

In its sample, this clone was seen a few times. CDR3 residues: CASGLPRGQPQHF. In DNA, the CDR3 is TGTGCTAGTGGTCTACCGAGGGGCCAGCCCCAGCATTTT. The chain couples TRBV12-5 to TRBJ1-5; D is perhaps TRBD1 (5 bases). From germline, CDR1 is LGHNT and CDR2 FRNRAP. This CDR3 has 13 residues. The V and J ends lost 5 bases and 7 bases respectively, with 12 bases between them.

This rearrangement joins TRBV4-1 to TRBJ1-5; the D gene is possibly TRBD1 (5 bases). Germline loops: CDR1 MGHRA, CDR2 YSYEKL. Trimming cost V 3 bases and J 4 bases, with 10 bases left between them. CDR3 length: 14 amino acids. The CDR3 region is CASSQTAINQPQHF. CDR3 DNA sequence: TGCGCCAGCAGCCAGACAGCGATTAATCAGCCCCAGCATTTT.

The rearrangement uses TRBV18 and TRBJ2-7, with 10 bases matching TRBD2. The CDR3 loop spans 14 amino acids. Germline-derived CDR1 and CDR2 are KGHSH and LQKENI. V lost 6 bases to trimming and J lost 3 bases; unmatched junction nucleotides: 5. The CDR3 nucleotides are TGTGCCAGCTCGGGGACTAGCGATCACTACGAGCAGTACTTC. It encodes CASSGTSDHYEQYF.

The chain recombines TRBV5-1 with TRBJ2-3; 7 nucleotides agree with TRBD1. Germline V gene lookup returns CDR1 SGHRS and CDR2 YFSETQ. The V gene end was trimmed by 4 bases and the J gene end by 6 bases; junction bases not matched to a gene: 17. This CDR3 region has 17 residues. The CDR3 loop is CASSPTGQAEIGDTQYF. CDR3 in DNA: TGCGCCAGCAGCCCGACAGGACAGGCCGAAATCGGTGATACGCAGTATTTT.

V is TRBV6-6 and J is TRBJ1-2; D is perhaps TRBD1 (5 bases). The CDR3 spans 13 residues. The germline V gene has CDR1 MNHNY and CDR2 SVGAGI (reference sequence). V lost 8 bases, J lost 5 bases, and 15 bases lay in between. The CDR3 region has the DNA TGTGCCAGCTCAAACCCGGGGACTTATGGCTACACCTTC. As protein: CASSNPGTYGYTF.

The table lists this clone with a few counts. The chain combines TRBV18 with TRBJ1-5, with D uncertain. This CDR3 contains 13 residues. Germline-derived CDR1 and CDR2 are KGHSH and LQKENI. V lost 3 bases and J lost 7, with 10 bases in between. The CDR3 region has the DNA TGTGCCAGCTCACCCTTGGGTGGCCAGCCCCAGCATTTT. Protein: CASSPLGGQPQHF.

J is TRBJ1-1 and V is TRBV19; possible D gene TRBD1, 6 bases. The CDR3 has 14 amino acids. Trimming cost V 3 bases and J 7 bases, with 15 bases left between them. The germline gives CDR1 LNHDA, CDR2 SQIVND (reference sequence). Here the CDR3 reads CASSMKTGLSEAFF. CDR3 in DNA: TGTGCCAGTAGTATGAAGACAGGACTCAGTGAAGCTTTCTTT.

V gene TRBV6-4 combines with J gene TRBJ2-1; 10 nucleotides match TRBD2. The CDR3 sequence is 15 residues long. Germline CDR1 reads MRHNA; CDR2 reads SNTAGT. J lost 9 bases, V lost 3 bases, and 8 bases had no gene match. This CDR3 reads CASSETSGKGAEQFF. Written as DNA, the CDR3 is TGTGCCAGCAGTGAAACTAGCGGGAAGGGGGCTGAGCAGTTCTTC.

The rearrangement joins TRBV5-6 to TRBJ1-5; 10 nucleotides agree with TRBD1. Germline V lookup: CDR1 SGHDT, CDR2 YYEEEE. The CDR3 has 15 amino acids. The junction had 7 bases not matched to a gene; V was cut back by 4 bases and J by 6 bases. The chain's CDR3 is CASSEGQGTAQPQHF. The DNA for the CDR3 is TGTGCCAGCAGCGAGGGACAGGGGACTGCTCAGCCCCAGCATTTT.